The rows below give T cell receptor beta chains drawn from one sample of a study of blood T cells in healthy people across ages. MiXCR, run by TCRdb on the 5' RACE reads, gives a single entry per CDR3 protein. The table shows a few hundred thousand distinct CDR3 sequences, with over 45% occurring only once. The sample consisted of blood. The receptors were sampled from a man between 60 and 75 years old in good health. Each CDR3 is given with its conserved first and last residue. A D gene is named only where the DNA matches it firmly. The size of a clone is reported for some rows only, either as once, few or many, or as a class for expanded clones.

>TRBJ2-1|-|TRBV20-1|-
TGCAGTGCTAGAGCCCCGAATGAGCAGTTCTTC
CSARAPNEQFF
>TRBJ2-7|-|TRBV10-3|-
TGTGCCATCAGTACTTTGGACAACGCCTACGAGCAGTACTTC
CAISTLDNAYEQYF
>TRBJ2-1|-|TRBV6-2/TRBV6-3|-
TGTGCCAGCAGTTACAATTGGGGATCCCGCTACAATGAGCAGTTCTTC
CASSYNWGSRYNEQFF
>TRBJ2-1|TRBD2|TRBV9|many
TGTGCCAGCAGCGTAGCGCTAGCGGGGACCGACAATGAGCAGTTCTTC
CASSVALAGTDNEQFF
>TRBJ2-3|TRBD2|TRBV11-2|few
TGTGCCAGCGGACATTTTACTAGCGGGACTATCACAGATACGCAGTATTTT
CASGHFTSGTITDTQYF
>TRBJ2-1|-|TRBV5-1|-
TGCGCCAGCAGCTCGCTAGAAAGGGGCCGGAATGAGCAGTTCTTC
CASSSLERGRNEQFF
>TRBJ1-2|-|TRBV6-1|-
TGTGCCAGCAGTGTTCGGGGGGAAAATGGCTACACCTTC
CASSVRGENGYTF
>TRBJ2-7|TRBD1|TRBV20-1|-
TGCAGTACTAGCCTCTTGTTGGACAGGGGTGGCAATGAGCAGTACTTC
CSTSLLLDRGGNEQYF
>TRBJ2-3|TRBD2|TRBV28|few
TGTGCCAGCAGGGGACTAGCGGGATCAGGGTCAGATACGCAGTATTTT
CASRGLAGSGSDTQYF
>TRBJ2-1|-|TRBV12-5|-
TGTGCTAGTGGAAGGGGCTACAATGAGCAGTTCTTC
CASGRGYNEQFF
>TRBJ1-1|-|TRBV7-9|few
TGTGCCAGCAGCTTCGACGACGGAAACACTGAAGCTTTCTTT
CASSFDDGNTEAFF
>TRBJ2-3|-|TRBV27|-
TGTGCCAGCAGTTTACCAGGGGTGTGGACGCAGTATTTT
CASSLPGVWTQYF
>TRBJ2-3|-|TRBV3-1|few
TGTGCCAGCAGCCAAGGCCTTCTGACAGATACGCAGTATTTT
CASSQGLLTDTQYF
>TRBJ1-1|-|TRBV6-6|few
TGTGCCAGCAGTTACTCGTGGCAGGGCTACACCACTGAAGCTTTCTTT
CASSYSWQGYTTEAFF
>TRBJ1-2|-|TRBV15|-
TGTGCCACCAGCAGAGGAGGAGGAAACTATGGCTACACCTTC
CATSRGGGNYGYTF
>TRBJ2-7|-|TRBV7-9|few
TGTGCCAGCAGCACCCGGACAGGTCGGAGGGACGAGCAGTACTTC
CASSTRTGRRDEQYF
>TRBJ2-7|TRBD1|TRBV10-3|once
TGTGCCATCAGTGACTCCGGGACAGGGGGTAGGAACGAGCAGTACTTC
CAISDSGTGGRNEQYF
>TRBJ2-3|TRBD2|TRBV28|-
TGTGCCAGCAGCCCTTTAGGGCGACGAGCGGGAATTCCAGATACGCAGTATTTT
CASSPLGRRAGIPDTQYF
>TRBJ2-6|-|TRBV14|-
TGTGCCAGCAGCCAAGCGAGGGGTCCTGGGGCCAACGTCCTGACTTTC
CASSQARGPGANVLTF
>TRBJ2-7|TRBD1|TRBV10-1|once
TGCGCCAGCAGCCCACAGGGGGTATCGGGCTACGAGCAGTACTTC
CASSPQGVSGYEQYF
>TRBJ2-7|-|TRBV4-3|-
TGCGCCAGCAGCCAAGGCCGGACCTCATACGAGCAGTACTTC
CASSQGRTSYEQYF
>TRBJ1-4|-|TRBV12-3/TRBV12-4|-
TGTGCCAGCAGTCCCAGGACTCCGAATTCGGCAACTAATGAAAAACTGTTTTTT
CASSPRTPNSATNEKLFF
>TRBJ2-5|-|TRBV6-6|many
TGTGCCAGCAGCTTAATTGTGGAGACCCAGTACTTC
CASSLIVETQYF
>TRBJ2-7|-|TRBV20-1|-
TGCAGTGCCCCCGGACAGCCATACGAGCAGTACTTC
CSAPGQPYEQYF
>TRBJ2-5|TRBD2|TRBV7-6|-
TGTGCCAGCAGTTTAGCGGGTACCTACGTGCAGTACTTC
CASSLAGTYVQYF
>TRBJ2-5|TRBD2|TRBV10-3|-
TGTGCCATCAGCCCGGACCCCGGGGGGGAGACCCAGTACTTC
CAISPDPGGETQYF
>TRBJ2-7|TRBD2|TRBV7-2|few
TGTGCCAGCAGCTTAGGGGCCTCGCAAGCGGGGGGCTTTTCGGGCGAGCAGTACTTC
CASSLGASQAGGFSGEQYF
>TRBJ2-5|-|TRBV11-2|many
TGTGCCAGCAGCTTAAAGCGAAGAGAGACCCAGTACTTC
CASSLKRRETQYF
>TRBJ2-7|TRBD2|TRBV20-1|few
TGCAGTGCTAGAGACCCCAGCGGGAGGGCCGCGGTAAACGAGCAGTACTTC
CSARDPSGRAAVNEQYF
>TRBJ1-4|-|TRBV20-1|many
TGCAGTGCGGGAATTGGCCCGGGAGGAGAAAAACTGTTTTTT
CSAGIGPGGEKLFF
>TRBJ2-5|-|TRBV25-1|few
TGTGCCAGCAGTCAGGGGTTAGTCGTTGAGACCCAGTACTTC
CASSQGLVVETQYF
>TRBJ2-7|-|TRBV20-1|-
TGCAGTGCTAGGGATCTCTCCTACGAGCAGTACTTC
CSARDLSYEQYF
>TRBJ1-6|TRBD1|TRBV12-3/TRBV12-4|-
TGTGCCAGCAGCCAGGGGGCTGGGGCTTCACCCCTCCACTTT
CASSQGAGASPLHF
>TRBJ2-7|-|TRBV6-1|-
TGTGCCAGCAGGAGAGGACAGAGCTCCTACGAGCAGTACTTC
CASRRGQSSYEQYF
>TRBJ2-1|TRBD2|TRBV18|-
TGTGCCAGCTCACCAAGCCGCGGGGGGGTCAATGAGCAGTTCTTC
CASSPSRGGVNEQFF
>TRBJ2-7|TRBD1|TRBV5-1|-
TGCGCCAGCAGCTCCCTCCGGGGGACAGGGTTCTACGAGCAGTACTTC
CASSSLRGTGFYEQYF
>TRBJ2-7|-|TRBV6-2/TRBV6-3|-
TGTGCCAGCAGTACCCTGAACCCTCCCTACGAGCAGTACTTC
CASSTLNPPYEQYF
>TRBJ2-6|-|TRBV20-1|-
TGCGGTGCCCCCGTGGCAGGTAACTCTGGGGCCAACGTCCTGACTTTC
CGAPVAGNSGANVLTF
>TRBJ2-3|-|TRBV2|-
TGTGCCAGCAGTGAAGGGCGGGGTCCCACAGATACGCAGTATTTT
CASSEGRGPTDTQYF
>TRBJ2-7|-|TRBV7-2|many
TGTGCCAGCAGCCCCCACTACGAGCAGTACTTC
CASSPHYEQYF
>TRBJ1-1|-|TRBV28|-
TGTGCCAGCTCAGAGGGGGGAACGAACACTGAAGCTTTCTTT
CASSEGGTNTEAFF
>TRBJ2-5|-|TRBV6-5|few
TGTGCCAGCAGCCGGACTAAGGTGGAGACCCAGTACTTC
CASSRTKVETQYF
>TRBJ2-7|-|TRBV11-2|-
TGTGCCAGCAGCGCGAGGGGGAGTTTAGTCTACGAGCAGTACTTC
CASSARGSLVYEQYF
>TRBJ2-3|-|TRBV5-6|many
TGTGCCAGCAGTTATAGGGGGGCAGATACGCAGTATTTT
CASSYRGADTQYF
>TRBJ2-7|TRBD1|TRBV7-9|many
TGTGCCAGCAGCCCAGGGGGTGAGGACGAGCAGTACTTC
CASSPGGEDEQYF
>TRBJ2-5|TRBD1|TRBV3-1|few
TGTGCCAGCAGCCTAGGACAGGGGGCTCGGGGGACCCAGTACTTC
CASSLGQGARGTQYF
>TRBJ2-5|TRBD1|TRBV30|-
TGTGCCTGGAGTGGAGGGACAGGCCAGGAGCAGTACTTC
CAWSGGTGQEQYF
>TRBJ1-2|-|TRBV12-3/TRBV12-4|-
TGTGCCAGCACCGGGGGGGCTAACTATGGCTACACCTTC
CASTGGANYGYTF
>TRBJ2-7|TRBD2|TRBV14|-
TGTGCCAGCAGCCCACTAGCGGGAGGCAGGTACGAGCAGTACTTC
CASSPLAGGRYEQYF
>TRBJ2-3|-|TRBV10-3|once
TGTGCCATCAGTGAGGGCAGCATTACGCAGTATTTT
CAISEGSITQYF
>TRBJ2-3|-|TRBV7-9|few
TGTGCCAGCAGCTTAGGGACTACATTCACAGATACGCAGTATTTT
CASSLGTTFTDTQYF
>TRBJ2-7|TRBD2|TRBV24-1|-
TGTGCCACCAGTGATTTTAAGCGGGGAACCTACGAGCAGTACTTC
CATSDFKRGTYEQYF
>TRBJ1-2|TRBD1|TRBV11-2|-
TGTGCCAGCATCGACAGGGGGCGCAACTATGGCTACACCTTC
CASIDRGRNYGYTF
>TRBJ2-5|TRBD2|TRBV20-1|-
TGCAGTGCTAGCTCCTTGACTAGCGGGAGTATGAAGACCCAGTACTTC
CSASSLTSGSMKTQYF